A single sample gave rise to the 14 T cell receptor beta chains below, sequenced in a study of breast tumors, draining lymph nodes, adjacent tissues. Axillary draining lymph nodes of breast cancer patients supplied the node samples. Each CDR3 protein is one row after TCRdb ran MiXCR on the multiplex PCR reads. Of roughly 130,000 distinct CDR3 sequences listed, about 30% were seen once; the top ten hold less than 2.5%. The sample comprised axillary lymph node tissue. The receptor set was obtained from a female donor with breast cancer. Some clones in this sample may be carry-over from other donors' samples.

In this sample, this clonotype turned up many times. The rearrangement links TRBV3-2 to TRBJ1-5. TRBV3-2 is a documented pseudogene. The CDR3 runs to 17 residues. The CDR3 DNA sequence: TGTGCCAGCAGCCAAGATGGGCGGGCAGGGCGTGATCAGCCCCAGCATTTT. Amino acid sequence: CASSQDGRAGRDQPQHF.

This clonotype was counted ten times or more. The genes are TRBV12-3 or TRBV12-4 and TRBJ2-5, with 8 positions matching TRBD1. The CDR3 runs to 16 residues. V shed 7 bases and J 4 bases; nucleotides not matched to a gene: 14. The DNA for the CDR3 is TGTGCCAGCATCCTCGGGGGACAGGTGGGCTTAGAGACCCAGTACTTC. Its translation is CASILGGQVGLETQYF.

The chain uses TRBV29-1 and TRBJ1-1; 11 bases match TRBD1. CDR3 length: 14 amino acids. Trimming removed 1 base from V and 4 bases from J; junction bases left unmatched: 2. Germline V CDR1 and CDR2: SQVTM, ANQGSEA. CDR3 sequence: CSVEGGTGGTEAFF. DNA of the CDR3: TGCAGCGTTGAAGGGGGGACAGGGGGCACTGAAGCTTTCTTT.

The chain is built from TRBV20-1 and TRBJ1-2; D is perhaps TRBD1 (6 bases). The CDR3 length is 15 residues. The V and J ends lost 6 bases and 4 bases respectively, with 21 bases between them. Looked up from germline, CDR1 is DFQATT and CDR2 is SNEGSKA (reference sequence). The CDR3 DNA is TGCAGTGCCGGAGTGGGGGCCACCCCCACCTATGGCTACACCTTC. Residues: CSAGVGATPTYGYTF.

This clonotype appeared many times. The J gene is TRBJ2-3, the V gene TRBV20-1, with 7 bases aligning to TRBD2. The V and J ends lost 4 bases and 0 bases, in that order; junction bases with no gene match: 10. Germline-derived CDR1 and CDR2 are DFQATT and SNEGSKA (reference sequence). This CDR3 comprises 16 residues. As DNA, the CDR3 is TGCAGTGCTAATTTAGGGAGGGTACCTAGCACAGATACGCAGTATTTT. Its translation: CSANLGRVPSTDTQYF.

The V gene is TRBV12-3 or TRBV12-4, the J gene TRBJ2-2, with 9 bases aligning to TRBD2. The CDR3 has 15 residues. V lost 4 bases, J lost 5 bases, and 5 bases stayed unmatched. In DNA, the CDR3 is TGTGCCAGCAGTTCGACCGCGGGAGGGACCGGGGAGCTGTTTTTT. This translates into CASSSTAGGTGELFF.

Concerning this clonotype itself: This may be a read error, as it is one base from a much larger clone. V usage is TRBV5-4 and J usage is TRBJ1-2, with D unclear. The CDR3 loop spans 15 amino acids. Germline V gene sequence: CDR1 SGHNT, CDR2 YYREEE (reference sequence). Trimming left V 0 bases short and J 4 bases short, with 13 bases between. This CDR3 reads CASSLGVASPYGYTF. CDR3 DNA sequence: TGTGCCAGCAGCTTGGGAGTGGCCAGCCCCTATGGCTACACCTTC.

The sample holds many counts of this clonotype. The rearrangement joins TRBV9 to TRBJ1-5; TRBD1 aligns across 7 bases. The germline V gene has CDR1 SGDLS and CDR2 YYNGEE. V shed 5 bases, J shed 1 base, and the junction held 3 bases outside the gene matches. The CDR3 length is 14 residues. CDR3 DNA sequence: TGTGCCAGCAGTAAGACAGGGAGCAATCAGCCCCAGCATTTT. Translated: CASSKTGSNQPQHF. Full variable domain (remainder filled in from reference TRBV9 and TRBJ1-5): DSGVTQTPKHLITATGQRVTLRCSPRSGDLSVYWYQQSLDQGLQFLIQYYNGEERAKGNILERFSAQQFPDLHSELNLSSLELGDSALYFCASSKTGSNQPQHFGDGTRLSIL.

This clonotype was observed at least ten times. The chain joins TRBV18 to TRBJ1-2, with 7 bases identical to TRBD1. CDR1 is KGHSH, CDR2 LQKENI, per germline. The CDR3 loop spans 15 amino acids. The V and J ends lost 0 bases and 4 bases, in that order; junction bases with no gene match: 5. The CDR3 reads CASSPPGQIIYGYTF. As DNA, the CDR3 is TGTGCCAGCTCACCACCGGGACAGATTATCTATGGCTACACCTTC.

As for this clonotype: A read error may be the cause here, since a much bigger clone is one base away. The genes are TRBV6-1 and TRBJ1-5; TRBD1 is a possible D gene (5 bases). The CDR3 is 16 residues long. Germline V gives CDR1 MNHNS, CDR2 SASEGT. V shed 4 bases and J shed 4 bases, with 17 bases lying between them. The CDR3 is CASSVTGAGWNQPQHF. The CDR3 DNA sequence: TGTGCCAGCAGTGTAACCGGGGCAGGATGGAATCAGCCCCAGCATTTT.

This clonotype came up many times. The chain joins TRBV30 to TRBJ2-4; D is undetermined. CDR1 and CDR2 from the germline V gene are GTSNPN and SVGIG (reference sequence). The ends were cut back, 2 bases at V and 8 bases at J, with 13 bases in the middle. This CDR3 is 13 amino acids long. The CDR3 bases are TGTGCCTGGAGTTCGGACCGGTCGGACATTCAGTACTTC. Translated, it gives CAWSSDRSDIQYF.

There are many counts of this clonotype. The V call is TRBV6-5, the J call TRBJ2-7, with D perhaps TRBD2 (6 bases). V dropped 5 bases and J dropped 5 bases, with 19 bases sitting between them. The CDR3 consists of 15 residues. CDR1 and CDR2 from the germline V gene are MNHEY and SVGAGI. CDR3 amino acids: CASSRGRGLYDEQYF. The CDR3 DNA sequence: TGTGCCAGCAGTCGCGGTAGGGGACTGTACGACGAGCAGTACTTC.

This clonotype was counted between two and nine times. A much larger clone is a single base away; this may be a read error. The chain uses TRBV20-1 and TRBJ2-1, with D unresolved. Germline V gene lookup returns CDR1 DFQATT and CDR2 SNEGSKA (reference sequence). CDR3 length: 12 amino acids. CDR3 in DNA: TGCAGTGCTGCAGGAGTCTACAATGAGCCGTTCTTC. It yields the protein CSAAGVYNEPFF.

This clonotype was recorded many times. This sequence joins TRBV5-1 and TRBJ2-7; D possibly corresponds to TRBD2 (6 bases). Between the trimmed V and J ends, which lost 1 base and 1 base, there was a span of 9 bases. The CDR3 spans 14 residues. Germline V CDR1 and CDR2: SGHRS, YFSETQ. CDR3 in DNA: TGCGCCAGCAGCTTGCCTAGCGAGTCCTACGAGCAGTACTTC. Translated, it gives CASSLPSESYEQYF.